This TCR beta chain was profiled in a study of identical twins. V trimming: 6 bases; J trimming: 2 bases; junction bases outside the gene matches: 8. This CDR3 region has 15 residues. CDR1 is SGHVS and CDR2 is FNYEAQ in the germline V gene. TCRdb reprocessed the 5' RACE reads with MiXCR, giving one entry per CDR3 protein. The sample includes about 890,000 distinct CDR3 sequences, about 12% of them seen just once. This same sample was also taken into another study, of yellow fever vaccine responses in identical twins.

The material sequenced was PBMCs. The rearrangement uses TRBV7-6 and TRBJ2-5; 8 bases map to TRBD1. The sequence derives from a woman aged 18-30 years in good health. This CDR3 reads CASSRQGTGQETQYF. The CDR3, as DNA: TGTGCCAGCAGTCGACAGGGGACAGGACAAGAGACCCAGTACTTC. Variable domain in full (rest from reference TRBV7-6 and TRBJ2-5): GAGVSQSPRYKVTKRGQDVALRCDPISGHVSLYWYRQALGQGPEFLTYFNYEAQQDKSGLPNDRFSAERPEGSISTLTIQRTEQRDSAMYRCASSRQGTGQETQYFGPGTRLLVL.